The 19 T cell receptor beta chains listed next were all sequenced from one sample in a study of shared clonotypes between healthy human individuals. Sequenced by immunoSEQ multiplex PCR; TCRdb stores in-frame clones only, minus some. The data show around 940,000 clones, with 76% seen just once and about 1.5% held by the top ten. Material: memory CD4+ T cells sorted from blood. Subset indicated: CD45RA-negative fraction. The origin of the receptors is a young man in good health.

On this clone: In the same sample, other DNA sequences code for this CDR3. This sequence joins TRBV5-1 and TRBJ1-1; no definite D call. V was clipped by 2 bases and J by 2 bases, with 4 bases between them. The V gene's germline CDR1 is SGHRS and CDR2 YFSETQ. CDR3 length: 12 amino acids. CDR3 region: CASSFGNTEAFF. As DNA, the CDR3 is TGCGCCAGCAGCTTCGGTAACACTGAAGCTTTCTTT.

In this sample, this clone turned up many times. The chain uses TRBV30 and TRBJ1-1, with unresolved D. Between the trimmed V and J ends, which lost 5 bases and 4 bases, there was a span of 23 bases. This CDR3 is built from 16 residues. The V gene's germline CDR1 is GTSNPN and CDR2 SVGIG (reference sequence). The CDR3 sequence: CAWYTKRAGISTEAFF. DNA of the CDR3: TGTGCCTGGTACACAAAGCGGGCTGGAATAAGCACTGAAGCTTTCTTT.

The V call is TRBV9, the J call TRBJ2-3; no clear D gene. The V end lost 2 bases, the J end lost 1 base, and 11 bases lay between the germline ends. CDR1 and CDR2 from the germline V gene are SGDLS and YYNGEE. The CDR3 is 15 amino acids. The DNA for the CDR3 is TGTGCCAGCAGCGTCCGACTCTTCCGCACAGATACGCAGTATTTT. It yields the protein CASSVRLFRTDTQYF.

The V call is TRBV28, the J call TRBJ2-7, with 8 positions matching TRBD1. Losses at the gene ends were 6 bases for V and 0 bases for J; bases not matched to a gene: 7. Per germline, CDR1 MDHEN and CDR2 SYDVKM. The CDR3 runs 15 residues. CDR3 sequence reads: CASSSSGGPSYEQYF. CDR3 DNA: TGTGCCAGCAGCTCTTCAGGGGGCCCCTCCTACGAGCAGTACTTC.

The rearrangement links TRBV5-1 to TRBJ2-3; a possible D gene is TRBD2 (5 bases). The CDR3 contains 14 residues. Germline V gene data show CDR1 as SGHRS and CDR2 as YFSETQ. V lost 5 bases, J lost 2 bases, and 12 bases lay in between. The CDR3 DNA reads TGCGCCAGCAGGGCCAGCGGAGACACAGATACGCAGTATTTT. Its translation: CASRASGDTDTQYF.

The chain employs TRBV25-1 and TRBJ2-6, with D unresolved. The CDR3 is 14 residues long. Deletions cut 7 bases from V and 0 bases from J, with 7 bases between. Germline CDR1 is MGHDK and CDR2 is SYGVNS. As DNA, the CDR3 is TGTGCCAGCATCTCGGACTCTGGGGCCAACGTCCTGACTTTC. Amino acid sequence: CASISDSGANVLTF. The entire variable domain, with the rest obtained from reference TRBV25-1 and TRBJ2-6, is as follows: EADIYQTPRYLVIGTGKKITLECSQTMGHDKMYWYQQDPGMELHLIHYSYGVNSTEKGDLSSESTVSRIRTEHFPLTLESARPSHTSQYLCASISDSGANVLTFGAGSRLTVL.

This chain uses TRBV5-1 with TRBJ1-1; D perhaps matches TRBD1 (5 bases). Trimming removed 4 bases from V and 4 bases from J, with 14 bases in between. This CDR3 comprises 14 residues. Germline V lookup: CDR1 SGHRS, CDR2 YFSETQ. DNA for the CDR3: TGCGCCAGCAGCATAGGGGAAGGCGGCACTGAAGCTTTCTTT. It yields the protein CASSIGEGGTEAFF.

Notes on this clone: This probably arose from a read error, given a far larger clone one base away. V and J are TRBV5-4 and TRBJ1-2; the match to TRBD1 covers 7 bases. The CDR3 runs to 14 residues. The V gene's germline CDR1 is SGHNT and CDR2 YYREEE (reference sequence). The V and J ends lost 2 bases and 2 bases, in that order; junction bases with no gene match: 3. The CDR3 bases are TGTGCCAGCAGCTTCGGGACAGTGAACTATGGCTACACCTTC. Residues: CASSFGTVNYGYTF.

The CDR3 bases are TGTGCCAGCAGCTTGGCCGGGTCAGGCCTCTATGGCTACACCTTC. Amino acids: CASSLAGSGLYGYTF. The chain couples TRBV5-4 to TRBJ1-2; D remains ambiguous. With 0 bases removed from V and 4 bases from J, the gap between germline ends came to 13 bases. Germline lookup yields CDR1 SGHNT and CDR2 YYREEE (reference sequence). The CDR3 spans 15 residues.

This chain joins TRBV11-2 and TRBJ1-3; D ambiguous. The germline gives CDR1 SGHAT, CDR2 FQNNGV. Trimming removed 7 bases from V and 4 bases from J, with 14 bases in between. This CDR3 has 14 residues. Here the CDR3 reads CASIPGEEGNTIYF. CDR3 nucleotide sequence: TGTGCCAGCATCCCAGGTGAAGAAGGAAACACCATATATTTT.

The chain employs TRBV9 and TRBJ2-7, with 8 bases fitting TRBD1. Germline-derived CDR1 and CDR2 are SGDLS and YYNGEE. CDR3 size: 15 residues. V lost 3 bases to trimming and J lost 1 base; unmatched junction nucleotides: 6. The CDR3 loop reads CASSGGQVGSYEQYF. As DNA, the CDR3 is TGTGCCAGCAGCGGGGGACAGGTTGGGTCCTACGAGCAGTACTTC.

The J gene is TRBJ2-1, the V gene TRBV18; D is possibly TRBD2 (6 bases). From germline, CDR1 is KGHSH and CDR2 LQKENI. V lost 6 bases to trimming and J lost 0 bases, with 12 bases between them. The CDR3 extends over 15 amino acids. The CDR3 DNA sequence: TGTGCCAGCTCCGCTAGCGAGGGCTCCTACAATGAGCAGTTCTTC. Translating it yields CASSASEGSYNEQFF.

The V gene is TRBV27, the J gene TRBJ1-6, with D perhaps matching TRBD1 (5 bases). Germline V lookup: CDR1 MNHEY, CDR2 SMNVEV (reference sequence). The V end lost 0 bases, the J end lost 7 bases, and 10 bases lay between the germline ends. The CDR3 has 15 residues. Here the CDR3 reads CASSLSWGTNSPLHF. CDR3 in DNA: TGTGCCAGCAGTTTATCTTGGGGGACCAATTCACCCCTCCACTTT.

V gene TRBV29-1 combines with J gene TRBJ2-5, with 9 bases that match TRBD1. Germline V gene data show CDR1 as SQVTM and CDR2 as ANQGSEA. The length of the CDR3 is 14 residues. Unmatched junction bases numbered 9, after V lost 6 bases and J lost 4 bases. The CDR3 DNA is TGCAGCGTCGGAGGGACAGGGTTAGGAGAGACCCAGTACTTC. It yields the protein CSVGGTGLGETQYF.

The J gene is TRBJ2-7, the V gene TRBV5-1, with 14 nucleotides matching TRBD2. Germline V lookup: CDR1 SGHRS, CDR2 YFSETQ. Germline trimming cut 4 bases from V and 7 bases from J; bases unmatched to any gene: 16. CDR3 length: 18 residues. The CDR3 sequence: CASSSAGTSGSILWEQYF. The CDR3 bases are TGCGCCAGCAGCAGCGCCGGGACTAGCGGGAGTATACTTTGGGAGCAGTACTTC. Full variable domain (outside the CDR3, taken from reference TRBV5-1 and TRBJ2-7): KAGVTQTPRYLIKTRGQQVTLSCSPISGHRSVSWYQQTPGQGLQFLFEYFSETQRNKGNFPGRFSGRQFSNSRSEMNVSTLELGDSALYLCASSSAGTSGSILWEQYFGPGTRLTVT.

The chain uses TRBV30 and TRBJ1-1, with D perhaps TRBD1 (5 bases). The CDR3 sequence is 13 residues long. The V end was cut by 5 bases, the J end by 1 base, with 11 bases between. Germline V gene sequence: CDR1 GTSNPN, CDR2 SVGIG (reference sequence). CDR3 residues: CAWLGQPNTEAFF. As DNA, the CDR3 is TGTGCCTGGTTGGGGCAGCCGAACACTGAAGCTTTCTTT.

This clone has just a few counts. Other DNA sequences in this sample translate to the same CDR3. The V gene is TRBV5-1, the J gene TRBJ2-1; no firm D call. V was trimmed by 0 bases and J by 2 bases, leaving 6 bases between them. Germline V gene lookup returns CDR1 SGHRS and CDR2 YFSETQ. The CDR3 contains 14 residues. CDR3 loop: CASSLGDTYNEQFF. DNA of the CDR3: TGCGCCAGCAGCTTGGGGGATACCTACAATGAGCAGTTCTTC.

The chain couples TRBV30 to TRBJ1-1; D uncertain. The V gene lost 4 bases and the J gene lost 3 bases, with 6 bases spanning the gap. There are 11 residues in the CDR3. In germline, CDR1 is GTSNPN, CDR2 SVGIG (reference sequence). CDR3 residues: CAWTTDTEAFF. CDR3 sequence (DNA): TGTGCCTGGACCACGGACACTGAAGCTTTCTTT. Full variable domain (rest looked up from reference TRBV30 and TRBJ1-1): SQTIHQWPATLVQPVGSPLSLECTVEGTSNPNLYWYRQAAGRGLQLLFYSVGIGQISSEVPQNLSASRPQDRQFILSSKKLLLSDSGFYLCAWTTDTEAFFGQGTRLTVV.

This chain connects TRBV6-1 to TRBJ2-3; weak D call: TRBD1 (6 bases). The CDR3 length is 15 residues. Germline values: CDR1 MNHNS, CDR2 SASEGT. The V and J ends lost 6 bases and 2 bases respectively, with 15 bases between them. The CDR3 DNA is TGTGCCAGCAGGCCCGGGACATCAGCCACAGATACGCAGTATTTT. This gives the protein CASRPGTSATDTQYF.